In its sample, the clone carrying this T cell receptor beta chain was seen a few times. Its antigen remains unidentified. In TCRdb, the 5' RACE reads were re-called with MiXCR into one record per CDR3 protein. Among some 560,000 distinct CDR3 sequences listed, roughly 19% were seen once. This specimen comes from a study of T cells after yellow fever vaccination. Study results and limitations: A small share of clonotypes appeared in both CD4 and CD8 compartments. Booster samples showed a return of most primary-vaccination clones (under 98% CD4, around 88% CD8).

This receptor was obtained from a man aged 25-45 years who received the YFV17D yellow fever vaccine. Material: PBMCs, obtained 15 days after the yellow fever booster vaccination.

For the CDR3, the DNA is TGTGCCAGCAGTAAAGGGGATCGGGCCCAGACAGATACGCAGTATTTT. Translated: CASSKGDRAQTDTQYF. This chain links TRBV7-9 with TRBJ2-3; a possible D gene is TRBD1 (5 bases). Germline CDR1 and CDR2: SEHNR and FQNEAQ (reference sequence). V shed 6 bases and J shed 3 bases, with 19 bases lying between them. The CDR3 consists of 16 residues.